Presented here are 3 T cell receptor beta chains from one specimen sequenced in a study of early T cells in non-severe SARS-CoV-2 infection. TCRdb recomputed calls from the 5' RACE reads with MiXCR, one row per CDR3 protein. Here the sample spans more than 45,000 distinct CDR3 sequences, 6.2% being singletons. The input for sequencing was whole blood, taken at baseline. Receptor source: an adult who was a healthcare worker with PCR-confirmed SARS-CoV-2 infection or an uninfected control (not recorded which).

V and J are TRBV5-4 and TRBJ2-5, with 11 nucleotides matching TRBD2. Trimming removed 5 bases from V and 2 bases from J; junction bases left unmatched: 5. The CDR3 covers 15 residues. CDR1 is SGHNT and CDR2 is YYREEE in the germline V gene (reference sequence). This CDR3 reads CASSSRTSGQETQYF. CDR3 bases: TGTGCCAGCAGTTCCCGGACTAGCGGGCAAGAGACCCAGTACTTC.

The V gene is TRBV20-1, the J gene TRBJ2-1; a weak D match, TRBD2 (6 bases). This CDR3 spans 17 amino acids. The germline CDR1 and CDR2 sequences are DFQATT and SNEGSKA (reference sequence). The V and J ends lost 1 base and 0 bases respectively, with 16 bases between them. Written as DNA, the CDR3 is TGCAGTGCTAGAGGCGCCCCTAGCGCTAGCTCCTACAATGAGCAGTTCTTC. Translated: CSARGAPSASSYNEQFF.

The CDR3 sequence is CSALGQGGYEQYF. In DNA form, the CDR3 reads TGCAGTGCCCTAGGACAGGGGGGCTACGAGCAGTACTTC. The chain links TRBV20-1 to TRBJ2-7; 10 bases align to TRBD1. This CDR3 is built from 13 residues. Trimming removed 6 bases from V and 3 bases from J; junction bases left unmatched: 5. Germline values: CDR1 DFQATT, CDR2 SNEGSKA (reference sequence).